This T cell receptor (beta chain) was captured by sequencing in a study of blood T cell repertoires in COVID-19 (dated by TCRdb to between 2020 and 2021). Regarding the study in general: Samples covering the acute and convalescent phases of COVID-19 were provided by collaborators in the United States, Italy and Spain. The dataset comprised deeply sampled blood TCRbeta repertoires from subjects exposed to, actively infected with, or recovered from COVID-19. The material from the prospective study consisted of cDNA or gDNA derived from T cells, B-cell-depleted T cells, or PBMCs. Where available, HLA class I and class II types were taken from metadata supplied by the sample provider and were not determined by assay-based typing. A de-identified subject ID, COVID-19 status, age in years and sex were almost always included in the sample metadata. A freely available public database, intended as a resource for researchers studying the immune response to SARS-CoV-2, is where the repertoires were released. Samples came from the ongoing ImmuneRACE study (first 160 participants) plus 1,254 subjects from 6 global collaborators.

Participants in the prospective study were enrolled through a virtual design, were aged 18 to 89 years, and lived in approximately 25 United States geographic areas. In the prospective study, cohorts were assigned on the basis of participant-reported clinical history obtained from a screening survey and a study questionnaire. For ImmuneRACE Cohort 3, a participant was defined as recovered based on two consecutive negative NP/OP PCR tests, clearance by a healthcare professional, or resolution of symptoms. In the prospective study, whole blood, serum and a nasopharyngeal or oropharyngeal swab were collected from each participant by mobile phlebotomists. Participants in the prospective study had the option to provide additional blood draws and questionnaires over a roughly two-month period. Prospective study blood samples were shipped either frozen or at room temperature before DNA extraction. In the case of this clone: No antigen is known for it. Base qualities are missing; no much larger clone stands one base away.

TCRbeta CDR3 regions were amplified from genomic DNA by means of the immunoSEQ Assay, a bias-controlled multiplex PCR. On the authors' methods: Nucleated cell counts per sample were estimated from amplification of reference gene primers within the assay. To quantify the absolute abundance of each unique TCRbeta CDR3 rearrangement, sequence reads were collapsed and filtered. For each sample, productive Simpson clonality was calculated as the square root of Simpson's diversity index across productive rearrangements. Not all clones reach the TCRdb copy of this immuneACCESS table, which keeps in-frame sequences only. Checked studies attribute under half of the gap to unresolved V genes and leave the rest unexplained. The DNA gave D and trimming, while V, J and clone size come from that table. Across this sample there are 230,000 or so clones, with more than 65% seen only once. The ten top clones hold about 3.4% of the sample.

Broad study findings and their caveats: The quantity of clinical and demographic metadata differed by source and by participant and was supplied without curation.

Sequencing input: PBMCs or T cells enriched from blood (not recorded which). This clonotype originated in a man between 50 and 59 years old who had recovered from COVID-19.

The nucleotides are TGCAGTGCTAGTGATGATACAGGATTTCAGGCCTACGAGCAGTACTTC. It specifies CSASDDTGFQAYEQYF. Recombination linked TRBV20-1 to TRBJ2-7; the D region possibly corresponds to TRBD1 (5 bases align). The CDR3, from cysteine to phenylalanine, totals 16 residues. Of the read, only the CDR3 DNA is kept; its 48 bases are in frame from base 1. CDR1 and CDR2 are drawn from the germline V gene (reference sequence): DFQATT, SNEGSKA. Cut back by 3 bases and 2 bases, the V and J ends lie 20 bases apart.